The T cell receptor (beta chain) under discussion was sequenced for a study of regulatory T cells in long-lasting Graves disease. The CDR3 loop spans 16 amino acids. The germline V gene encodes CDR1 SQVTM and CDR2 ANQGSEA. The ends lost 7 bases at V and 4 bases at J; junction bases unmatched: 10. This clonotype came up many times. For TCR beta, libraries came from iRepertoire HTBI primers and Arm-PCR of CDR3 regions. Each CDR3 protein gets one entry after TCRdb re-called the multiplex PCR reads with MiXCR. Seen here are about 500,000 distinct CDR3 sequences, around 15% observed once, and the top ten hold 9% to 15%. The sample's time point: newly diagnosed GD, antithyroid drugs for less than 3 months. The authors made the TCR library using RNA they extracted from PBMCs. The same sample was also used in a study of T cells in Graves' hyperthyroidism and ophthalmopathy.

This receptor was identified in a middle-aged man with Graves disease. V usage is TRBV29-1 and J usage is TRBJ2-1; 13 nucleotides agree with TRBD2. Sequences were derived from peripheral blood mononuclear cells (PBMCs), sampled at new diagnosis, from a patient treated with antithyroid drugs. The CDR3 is CSGMGLAGRGYNEQFF. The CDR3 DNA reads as TGCAGCGGAATGGGACTAGCGGGGAGAGGGTACAATGAGCAGTTCTTC.